This TCR beta chain came from a study of cytomegalovirus exposure and HLA in healthy donors. Study at large: Approximately 190 million T cells yielded 90 million to 130 million unique TCR beta sequences in earlier analysis. Study-level results: For most TCR beta V segments, an earlier analysis put the productive rate at about 87% or about 30% of the time. Later, an analysis found that common viral pathogens appeared to be linked with several of the most significant clusters. Among TCR beta chains, those listed as cytomegalovirus-associated numbered 164.

With 60 Vbeta and 13 Jbeta primers, the PCR was carried out. Using immunoSEQ multiplex PCR, the repertoire was profiled, and TCRdb retains in-frame clones only, with some absent. This sample carries 70,000 to 100,000 clones, 65% to 70% of them seen once, and the ten largest clones take 6.9%. This clone was recorded a few times. Its antigen is unknown. CDR1 and CDR2 (germline): SNHLY, FYNNEI. J lost 4 bases, V lost 7 bases, and 6 bases had no gene match. The CDR3 runs 15 residues. The chain is built from TRBV2 and TRBJ2-3, with 12 nucleotides matching TRBD2. This TCR was sampled from a woman aged 50 to 60 in good health and CMV-seropositive. Sequencing was done on a sample of PBMCs. The CDR3 DNA reads as TGTGCCAGCAAAGGGCTAGCGGGGGGGCCAGATACGCAGTATTTT. Protein sequence: CASKGLAGGPDTQYF.